This record looks at one T cell receptor beta chain sequence and its context. Its antigen remains unknown. This entry belongs to a study of B cell selection in AIRE deficiency. The study's findings and limits: Roughly 31% of healthy-donor shared Treg TCRbeta sequences appeared in patient Tconv cells. Only TCRbeta was sequenced; around 35% of shared healthy Treg sequences appeared in Tconv.

Germline V gene data show CDR1 as ENHRY and CDR2 as SYGVKD. CDR3 size: 14 residues. The junction had 7 bases not matched to a gene; V was cut back by 7 bases and J by 2 bases. Regulatory T cells were sorted as CD4+CD25hiCD127low/negative. The method was immunoSEQ multiplex PCR; TCRdb's version includes in-frame clones alone and lacks a portion of them. The table lists tens of thousands of clones, around 92% of them singletons. This TCR was sampled from a human donor in good health. The genes are TRBV10-3 and TRBJ2-7; TRBD2 matches at 8 bases. Sequencing was carried out using CD4+CD25+ Tregs sorted from PBMCs. The CDR3 sequence: CAIKGTREAYEQYF. CDR3 nucleotide sequence: TGTGCCATCAAAGGGACTAGGGAGGCCTACGAGCAGTACTTC.